Listed below are T cell receptor beta chains from one sample, sequenced in a study of blood T cell repertoires in COVID-19. Assay: immunoSEQ multiplex PCR; the TCRdb copy retains only in-frame clones and omits some. The repertoire consists of hundreds of thousands of clones, with roughly 87% occurring once and the leading ten covering over 0.55%. The specimen was peripheral blood. The receptors derive from a human donor in a cohort sampled during active COVID-19. The CDR3 runs from the conserved cysteine through the conserved F or W. Fields, in order: V gene, J gene, D gene, clone size, CDR3 DNA, CDR3 protein. A D gene is named only where the DNA matches it firmly. Size is stated for part of the rows, as once, few or many counts, or as a class when the clone is expanded.

>TRBV5-1|TRBJ1-2|TRBD1|.
TGCGCCAGCAGCTTGGACGCCGGGGACAGGGGGAGGTATGGCTACACCTTC
CASSLDAGDRGRYGYTF
>TRBV24-1|TRBJ2-7|.|.
TGTGCCACCAGTACCTTCCTTCGGACCCTAAGGAGGCTCGAGCAGTACTTC
CATSTFLRTLRRLEQYF
>TRBV2|TRBJ2-7|.|.
TGTGCCAGCAGTTCTGGACAGATTTCCTCCTACGAGCAGTACTTC
CASSSGQISSYEQYF
>TRBV28|TRBJ1-2|TRBD1|.
TGTGCCAGCAGTTTAGGTTGGGGACAGGGAACTGGCTACACCTTC
CASSLGWGQGTGYTF
>TRBV6-6|TRBJ2-7|.|.
TGTGCCAGCAGTTCCCCCACCCGACTAGTATCCGAGCAGTACTTC
CASSSPTRLVSEQYF
>TRBV5-5|TRBJ1-1|.|few
TGTGCCAGCAGAATAATAGGGGACACTGAAGCTTTCTTT
CASRIIGDTEAFF
>TRBV19|TRBJ1-5|.|few
TGTGCCAGTAGTATAGACCGTTTTAGCAATCAGCCCCAGCATTTT
CASSIDRFSNQPQHF
>TRBV24-1|TRBJ2-7|TRBD1|.
TGTGCCACCAGTCCGGGACAGAGCTCCTACGAGCAGTACTTC
CATSPGQSSYEQYF
>TRBV6-4|TRBJ2-1|TRBD1|.
TGTGCCAGCAGTGAGGACAGGTCTTACAATGAGCAGTTCTTC
CASSEDRSYNEQFF
>TRBV9|TRBJ2-7|TRBD2|.
TGTGCCAGCAGCGTCGGCGGGGGATTCACCTACGAGCAGTACTTC
CASSVGGGFTYEQYF
>TRBV28|TRBJ2-3|TRBD2|.
TGTGCCAGCAGTTTACGAGGGGACTACCTGATTACAGATACGCAGTATTTT
CASSLRGDYLITDTQYF
>TRBV24-1|TRBJ2-7|TRBD1|.
TGTGCCACCAGTGACCCAGGACAGGGACTGTACGAGCAGTACTTC
CATSDPGQGLYEQYF
>TRBV6-1|TRBJ1-5|.|.
TGTGCCAGCAGTGAAGCGACTTGGGTTAGTCAGCCCCAGCATTTT
CASSEATWVSQPQHF
>TRBV5-1|TRBJ2-7|TRBD1|.
TGCGCCAGCAGCTTGTCGGGACAGTTCCCCTACGAGCAGTACTTC
CASSLSGQFPYEQYF
>TRBV6-2/TRBV6-3|TRBJ2-7|TRBD2|.
TGTGCCAGCAGTACCCATAGCGGGAGAGATTTCGAGCAGTACTTC
CASSTHSGRDFEQYF
>TRBV3-1/TRBV3-2|TRBJ2-3|.|.
TGTGCCAGCAGCCATCCGACTGAGCATGTAACAGATACGCAGTATTTT
CASSHPTEHVTDTQYF
>TRBV19|TRBJ1-5|.|.
TGTGCCAGTAGTATACCCTCCCAGGGCTACAATCAGCCCCAGCATTTT
CASSIPSQGYNQPQHF
>TRBV28|TRBJ2-7|TRBD2|.
TGTGCCAGCAGAAATATAGCGGGCTCTCGCCTCGAGCAGTACTTC
CASRNIAGSRLEQYF
>TRBV9|TRBJ1-1|TRBD1|.
TGTGCCAGCAGCGCCGATCGGACAGGCCAGCCGTTAAGGACTGAAGCTTTCTTT
CASSADRTGQPLRTEAFF
>TRBV28|TRBJ2-2|.|.
TGTGCCAGCAGTTTAATCCTAGGAACCACCGGGGAGCTGTTTTTT
CASSLILGTTGELFF